This T cell receptor beta chain derives from a study of T cells in Graves' hyperthyroidism and ophthalmopathy. General study points: The blood repertoire included most of the expanded thyroid clonotypes above 0.001.

Using RNA transcripts as the source, TCR beta CDR3 regions were amplified. The primer set for the first-round RT-PCR of the TCR CDR3 was HTBI. TCRdb called the multiplex PCR reads again in MiXCR, with one record for every CDR3 protein. The data contain around 620,000 distinct CDR3 sequences, around 15% of them singletons. The germline V and J ends were trimmed by 2 bases and 1 base, with 5 bases remaining between them. This CDR3 contains 13 residues. Germline CDR1 is SNHLY and CDR2 is FYNNEI. This clonotype was observed many times. Its specificity is unknown. On the basis of clinical symptoms, serum thyroxine and TRAb, thyroid ultrasound and orbital computed tomography, diagnoses were made.

This TCR was recovered from a woman aged 25 to 39 with Graves' hyperthyroidism. The material sequenced was blood. The V and J genes are TRBV2 and TRBJ1-1; D is unresolved. The CDR3: CASSEFWNTEAFF. CDR3 nucleotide sequence: TGTGCCAGCAGTGAATTTTGGAACACTGAAGCTTTCTTT. Looking up the rest from reference TRBV2 and TRBJ1-1 gives the full variable domain: EPEVTQTPSHQVTQMGQEVILRCVPISNHLYFYWYRQILGQKVEFLVSFYNNEISEKSEIFDDQFSVERPDGSNFTLKIRSTKLEDSAMYFCASSEFWNTEAFFGQGTRLTVV.